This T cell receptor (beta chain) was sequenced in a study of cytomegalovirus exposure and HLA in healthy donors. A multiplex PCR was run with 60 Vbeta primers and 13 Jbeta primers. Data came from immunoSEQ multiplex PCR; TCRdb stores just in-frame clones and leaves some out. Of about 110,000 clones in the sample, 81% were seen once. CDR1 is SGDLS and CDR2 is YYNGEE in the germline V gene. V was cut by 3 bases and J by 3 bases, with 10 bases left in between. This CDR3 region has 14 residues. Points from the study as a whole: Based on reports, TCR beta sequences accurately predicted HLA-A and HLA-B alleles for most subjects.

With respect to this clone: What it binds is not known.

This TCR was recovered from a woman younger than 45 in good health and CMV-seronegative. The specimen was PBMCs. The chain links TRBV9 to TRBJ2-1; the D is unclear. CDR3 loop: CASSATSGYNEQFF. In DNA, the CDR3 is TGTGCCAGCAGCGCCACCTCCGGCTACAATGAGCAGTTCTTC.